This record concerns one TCR beta chain sequence. Its antigen is unknown. Base quality data are lacking; no much larger clone is found one base away. For CDR1 and CDR2, the germline V gene lists SGHRS and YFSETQ. Trimming takes 5 bases off V and 3 bases off J; junction bases not matched to a gene: 7. Reading from cysteine to phenylalanine, the CDR3 counts 14 amino acids. Only the CDR3 DNA is retained, 42 bases long and in frame from the first base. Whole blood was collected in K2EDTA tubes by collaborating institutions according to the institutions' own protocols. For TCRbeta analysis, collaborators shipped samples as frozen whole blood, isolated PBMCs, or DNA extracted from either of those sample types. These data originate in a study of blood T cell repertoires in COVID-19 (dated by TCRdb to 2019 to 2021). For the wider study: Samples covering the acute and convalescent phases of COVID-19 were provided by collaborators in the United States, Italy and Spain. The prospective study material was composed of cDNA or gDNA derived from T cells, B-cell-depleted T cells, or PBMCs. A de-identified subject ID, COVID-19 status, age in years and sex were almost always included in the sample metadata. The samples were drawn from the first 160 participants of the ongoing ImmuneRACE study and from 950 to 1,500 subjects provided by 6 global collaborators. A freely available public database, intended as a resource for researchers studying the immune response to SARS-CoV-2, is where the repertoires were released. Where HLA class I and class II types were available, the types were taken from metadata supplied by the sample provider, not from assay-based typing. Subjects who had been exposed to COVID-19, were actively infected with it, or had recovered from it provided the deeply sampled blood TCRbeta repertoires that made up the dataset. Summary of the overall study and its limitations: The amount of clinical and demographic metadata varied by source and participant and was provided uncurated.

TCRbeta CDR3 regions were amplified from genomic DNA using the immunoSEQ Assay, a bias-controlled multiplex PCR. As for the original processing: The number of nucleated cells in each sample was estimated from the amplification of reference gene primers within the assay. Sequence reads were collapsed and filtered to measure the absolute abundance of every unique TCRbeta CDR3 rearrangement. For each sample, productive Simpson clonality was calculated by taking the square root of Simpson's diversity index across productive rearrangements. TCRdb holds this immuneACCESS table with in-frame rearrangements only. Some clones are missing; in checked studies, unresolved V genes explain under half, and the rest has no known cause. V and J calls and clone size are given by that table; D and trimming were obtained from the DNA. The sample profile shows under 65,000 clones; about 81% of them were found once. The ten largest account for 20% to 25% of the sample.

This chain is built from TRBV5-1 and TRBJ2-7; the junction holds 8 bases that match TRBD1. Sequenced input: peripheral blood. The receptor comes from a woman in her sixties with acute or convalescent COVID-19. The DNA sequence follows: TGCGCCAGCAGTCTGGACAGGGTTTACTACGAGCAGTACTTC. Protein translation: CASSLDRVYYEQYF.